The 25 T cell receptor beta chains listed next were all sequenced from one sample in a study of shared clonotypes between healthy human individuals. Method: immunoSEQ multiplex PCR; TCRdb's copy keeps in-frame clones and lacks some. The sample includes a few hundred thousand clones, 60% to 80% seen only once; the top ten take around 13%. The sample consisted of PBMCs. These receptors originate from a woman in her 40s in good health. Some clones in this sample may be carry-over from other donors' samples.

In regard to this clone: The junction departs from the called germline gene at one end, perhaps through a read error. J is TRBJ1-3 and V is TRBV28; D is uncertain. CDR1 MDHEN and CDR2 SYDVKM come from the germline V gene. This CDR3 has 11 amino acids. CDR3 region: CASGFGNTIYF. CDR3 nucleotide sequence: TGTGCCAGCGGTTTTGGAAACACCATATATTTT.

For this clone: Other DNA sequences from this sample encode an identical CDR3 as well. The chain links TRBV6-5 to TRBJ2-5; no clear D. V gave up 9 bases and J gave up 0 bases, with 5 bases separating them. The CDR3 contains 11 residues. CDR1 MNHEY and CDR2 SVGAGI come from the germline V gene. CDR3 sequence: CASSYQETQYF. CDR3 DNA: TGTGCCAGTAGCTACCAAGAGACCCAGTACTTC.

The J gene is TRBJ2-3, the V gene TRBV27; 10 positions match TRBD2. The CDR3 is made up of 17 amino acids. CDR1 and CDR2 (germline): MNHEY, SMNVEV (reference sequence). The trim removed 5 bases at V and 2 bases at J, leaving 10 bases unmatched. CDR3 sequence reads: CASSRKTSGYHTDTQYF. The CDR3 nucleotides read TGTGCCAGCAGTAGAAAGACTAGCGGGTACCACACAGATACGCAGTATTTT.

The chain links TRBV25-1 to TRBJ1-5, with D hard to call. V was shortened by 5 bases and J by 1 base, with 6 bases between the two germline ends. This CDR3 is 13 amino acids long. Germline CDR1 reads MGHDK; CDR2 reads SYGVNS. CDR3 sequence (DNA): TGTGCCAGCAGTCCAGCCAGCAATCAGCCCCAGCATTTT. It specifies CASSPASNQPQHF.

CDR3 region: CAIRSADTQYF. CDR3 nucleotide sequence: TGTGCCATCAGATCCGCGGATACGCAGTATTTT. The V and J genes are TRBV10-3 and TRBJ2-3, with D hard to call. Trimming removed 6 bases at V and 6 bases at J, with 7 bases between. The CDR3 consists of 11 residues. Per the germline V gene, CDR1 is ENHRY and CDR2 is SYGVKD.

DNA of the CDR3: TGTGCCAGCAGCTTAATGATAGCGGGAGGGCGGCAGTTCTTC. Translated: CASSLMIAGGRQFF. This rearrangement joins TRBV11-1 to TRBJ2-1, with 11 bases aligning to TRBD2. The germline V gene encodes CDR1 SGHAT and CDR2 FQDESV (reference sequence). V gave up 2 bases and J gave up 12 bases; unmatched junction bases: 6. There are 14 residues in the CDR3.

This chain connects TRBV6-5 to TRBJ2-3; D may be TRBD1 (6 bases). V was shortened by 2 bases and J by 5 bases, with 14 bases between the two germline ends. Germline assignment: CDR1 MNHEY and CDR2 SVGAGI. This CDR3 is built from 15 residues. Here the CDR3 DNA reads TGTGCCAGCAGTTACGGCGGTCAGGGGCAAGATACGCAGTATTTT. As protein: CASSYGGQGQDTQYF.

This clone was seen more than once but under ten times. A read error may be the cause here, since a much bigger clone is one base away. The CDR3 DNA follows: TGTGCCAGCAGCTTAGCACTAGCGGGAGCTATCACAGATACGCAGTATTTT. Translating gives CASSLALAGAITDTQYF. This chain connects TRBV7-9 to TRBJ2-3; 11 nucleotides match TRBD2. Trimming cost V 0 bases and J 2 bases; bases outside gene matches: 4. Germline CDR1 is SEHNR and CDR2 is FQNEAQ (reference sequence). CDR3 length: 17 amino acids.

The chain has TRBV19 and TRBJ2-2, with 9 bases matching TRBD2. The germline CDR1 and CDR2 sequences are LNHDA and SQIVND (reference sequence). With V trimmed by 6 bases and J by 0 bases, 2 bases remained unmatched. The CDR3 consists of 15 residues. CDR3: CASRVAGANTGELFF. The DNA of the CDR3 is TGTGCCAGTAGGGTAGCGGGAGCGAACACCGGGGAGCTGTTTTTT.

The V call is TRBV6-6, the J call TRBJ2-7; D tentatively reads TRBD1 or TRBD2 (5 bases each). Trimming left V 1 base short and J 6 bases short, with 19 bases between. Germline CDR1 and CDR2: MNHNY and SVGAGI (reference sequence). The CDR3 is 16 residues long. Here the CDR3 DNA reads TGTGCCAGCAGTTACTTTTCGCAGCTGCCTGGGGGCGAGCAGTACTTC. Its protein product is CASSYFSQLPGGEQYF.

CDR3 DNA: TGTGCCTGGAGTCAACCCACAGGGGACCCCTACGAGCAGTACTTC. This codes for CAWSQPTGDPYEQYF. This chain connects TRBV30 to TRBJ2-7; 7 bases are a match to TRBD1. This CDR3 region has 15 residues. CDR1 GTSNPN and CDR2 SVGIG come from the germline V gene (reference sequence). The J segment lost 2 bases and the V segment lost 2 bases, leaving 9 bases of the junction unmatched.

The V and J genes are TRBV7-9 and TRBJ2-1, with D unclear. Germline CDR1 and CDR2: SEHNR and FQNEAQ (reference sequence). Trimming shortened V by 3 bases and J by 7 bases, and 7 bases separated the two germline ends. The CDR3 length is 12 residues. This CDR3 reads CASSFQRNEQFF. CDR3 nucleotides: TGTGCCAGCAGCTTCCAGCGTAATGAGCAGTTCTTC.

With regard to this clone: Other nucleotide sequences from this sample produce the same CDR3. CDR3 DNA sequence: TGCGCCAGCAGCTTGGATGGGGCTAATCAGCCCCAGCATTTT. Protein sequence: CASSLDGANQPQHF. The chain has TRBV5-1 and TRBJ1-5; D might be TRBD1 (5 bases). V shed 0 bases and J shed 4 bases, with 8 bases lying between them. Germline V gene lookup returns CDR1 SGHRS and CDR2 YFSETQ. The CDR3 contains 14 residues.

The chain carries TRBV5-1 and TRBJ2-3, with 7 bases matching TRBD1. Germline values: CDR1 SGHRS, CDR2 YFSETQ. The V gene end was trimmed by 3 bases and the J gene end by 1 base; junction bases not matched to a gene: 2. The CDR3 has 14 amino acids. In DNA form, the CDR3 reads TGCGCCAGCAGCTCTGGACAGGGCACAGATACGCAGTATTTT. Translating gives CASSSGQGTDTQYF.

A single count supports this clone. The rearrangement links TRBV29-1 to TRBJ1-1; D is uncertain. This CDR3 is built from 11 residues. V was clipped by 4 bases and J by 4 bases, with 7 bases between them. The germline V gene encodes CDR1 SQVTM and CDR2 ANQGSEA. The CDR3 bases are TGCAGCGTTGGAGTGGGCACTGAAGCTTTCTTT. Its translation is CSVGVGTEAFF.

This clone was counted many times. The same CDR3 can be traced to other DNA sequences in this sample. The V call is TRBV5-4, the J call TRBJ2-3; 15 bases line up with TRBD2. The CDR3 extends over 16 amino acids. CDR1 and CDR2 (germline): SGHNT, YYREEE (reference sequence). J gave up 4 bases and V 0 bases, and 0 bases lay outside the gene matches. CDR3 sequence reads: CASSLGTSGRADTQYF. The CDR3 bases are TGTGCCAGCAGCTTGGGGACTAGCGGGAGGGCAGATACGCAGTATTTT.

V and J are TRBV5-1 and TRBJ2-4; D perhaps matches TRBD1 (5 bases). V lost 6 bases, J lost 8 bases, and 9 bases lay in between. This CDR3 comprises 11 residues. Germline lookup yields CDR1 SGHRS and CDR2 YFSETQ. The CDR3 DNA follows: TGCGCCAGCACCCTAGGGGACATTCAGTACTTC. Amino acid sequence: CASTLGDIQYF. Complete variable domain (other parts from reference TRBV5-1 and TRBJ2-4): KAGVTQTPRYLIKTRGQQVTLSCSPISGHRSVSWYQQTPGQGLQFLFEYFSETQRNKGNFPGRFSGRQFSNSRSEMNVSTLELGDSALYLCASTLGDIQYFGAGTRLSVL.

The chain combines TRBV7-8 with TRBJ1-4; no firm D call. Germline assignment: CDR1 SGHVS and CDR2 FQNEAQ. CDR3 length equals 14 residues. The V end lost 5 bases, the J end lost 7 bases, and 14 bases lay between the germline ends. CDR3 protein: CASSPRSRSEKLFF. The CDR3 nucleotides read TGTGCCAGCAGCCCGAGGAGCAGGTCTGAAAAACTGTTTTTT.

This clone has just a few counts. V and J are TRBV7-9 and TRBJ2-7; the match to TRBD1 covers 11 bases. The CDR3 is 18 residues long. J gave up 4 bases and V 5 bases, and 16 bases lay outside the gene matches. Germline CDR1 SEHNR, CDR2 FQNEAQ (reference sequence). The CDR3 nucleotides read TGTGCCAGCAGCCGGACCGGGACAGGGGGAACGGACAGTTACGAGCAGTACTTC. Protein sequence: CASSRTGTGGTDSYEQYF.

The chain joins TRBV29-1 to TRBJ2-7; no clear D gene. V shed 5 bases and J shed 3 bases, with 8 bases lying between them. The germline CDR1 and CDR2 sequences are SQVTM and ANQGSEA. The CDR3 runs 11 residues. CDR3 nucleotide sequence: TGCAGCGTTTCCCTAGACTACGAGCAGTACTTC. Translation gives CSVSLDYEQYF.

The rearrangement links TRBV27 to TRBJ2-7, with D uncertain. Germline-derived CDR1 and CDR2 are MNHEY and SMNVEV (reference sequence). V lost 3 bases and J 0 bases, leaving 12 bases between the germline ends. This CDR3 is built from 15 residues. The CDR3, as DNA: TGTGCCAGCAGTTTGAGCACCTACTCCTCCTACGAGCAGTACTTC. Translating it yields CASSLSTYSSYEQYF.

The gene calls are TRBV27 and TRBJ2-7; 8 bases fit TRBD2. Per the germline V gene, CDR1 is MNHEY and CDR2 is SMNVEV (reference sequence). This CDR3 is 15 amino acids long. The V segment lost 6 bases and the J segment 1 base; nucleotides outside the gene matches: 8. The chain's CDR3 is CASRSGGGRSYEQYF. Written as DNA, the CDR3 is TGTGCCAGCAGGTCCGGGGGCGGGAGGTCCTACGAGCAGTACTTC.

This clone appeared once. The J gene is TRBJ1-1, the V gene TRBV19; perhaps TRBD1 as D (6 bases). V dropped 5 bases and J dropped 6 bases, with 19 bases sitting between them. Germline assignment: CDR1 LNHDA and CDR2 SQIVND (reference sequence). The CDR3 consists of 15 residues. CDR3 loop: CASSPRGGYFAEAFF. DNA for the CDR3: TGTGCCAGTAGTCCCAGGGGAGGGTACTTCGCTGAAGCTTTCTTT.

As DNA, the CDR3 is TGTGCCAGCAGCTTGAGACAGGGTAACAATGAGCAGTTCTTC. Translated, it gives CASSLRQGNNEQFF. V and J are TRBV13 and TRBJ2-1; 7 bases are shared with TRBD1. Per germline, CDR1 PRHDT and CDR2 FYEKMQ (reference sequence). V was pared by 3 bases and J by 5 bases, with 4 bases of the junction left unmatched. This CDR3 comprises 14 residues. The whole variable domain, remainder taken from reference TRBV13 and TRBJ2-1, is AAGVIQSPRHLIKEKRETATLKCYPIPRHDTVYWYQQGPGQDPQFLISFYEKMQSDKGSIPDRFSAQQFSDYHSELNMSSLELGDSALYFCASSLRQGNNEQFFGPGTRLTVL.

This clone was counted between two and nine times. J is TRBJ1-5 and V is TRBV4-3, with TRBD1 as a possible D gene (5 bases). The CDR3 covers 16 residues. The V gene lost 0 bases and the J gene lost 11 bases, with 20 bases spanning the gap. Per the germline V gene, CDR1 is LGHNA and CDR2 is YSLEER. The CDR3 DNA is TGCGCCAGCAGCCAAGATTTGTACGCGCAGGGTGGGGCCCAGCATTTT. The encoded protein is CASSQDLYAQGGAQHF.